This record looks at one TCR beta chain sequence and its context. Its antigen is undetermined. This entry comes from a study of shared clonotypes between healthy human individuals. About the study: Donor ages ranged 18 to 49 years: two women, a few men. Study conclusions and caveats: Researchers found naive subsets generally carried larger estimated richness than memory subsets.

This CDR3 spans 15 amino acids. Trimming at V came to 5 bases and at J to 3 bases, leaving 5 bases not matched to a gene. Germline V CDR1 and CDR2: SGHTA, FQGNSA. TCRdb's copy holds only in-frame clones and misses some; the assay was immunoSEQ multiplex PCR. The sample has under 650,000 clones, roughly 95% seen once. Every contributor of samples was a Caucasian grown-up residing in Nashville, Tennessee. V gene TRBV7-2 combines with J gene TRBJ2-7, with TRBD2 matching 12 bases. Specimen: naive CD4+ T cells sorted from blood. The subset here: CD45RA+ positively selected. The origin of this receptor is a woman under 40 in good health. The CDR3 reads CASSIRTSGIYEQYF. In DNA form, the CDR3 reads TGTGCCAGCAGCATCCGGACTAGCGGGATCTACGAGCAGTACTTC.